Sequencing of this T cell receptor beta chain was carried out in a study of T cell changes during pregnancy in multiple sclerosis. Method: immunoSEQ multiplex PCR; TCRdb's copy keeps in-frame clones and lacks some. The sample gives roughly 40,000 clones, almost 95% of which show up once; around 0.33% is in the top ten. CDR3 length: 14 amino acids. Germline V gene lookup returns CDR1 MNHEY and CDR2 SMNVEV (reference sequence). V was clipped by 8 bases and J by 8 bases, with 19 bases between them. In this sample, this clone turned up once. The sequences come from CD4+ T cells from peripheral blood mononuclear cells, collected after pregnancy. The clonotype was recovered from a female donor with multiple sclerosis, enrolled in a pregnancy study. The genes are TRBV27 and TRBJ2-4; TRBD2 is a possible D gene (5 bases). Here the CDR3 reads CASGGGSSVDIQYF. In DNA, the CDR3 is TGTGCCAGCGGCGGAGGTTCGAGCGTGGACATTCAGTACTTC.